This is a list of T cell receptor beta chains from one sample in a study of neurological immune-mediated disorders. TCRdb passed the 5' RACE reads through MiXCR, listing each CDR3 protein once. The data contain 55,000 to 70,000 distinct CDR3 sequences, 2.5% to 4% of them singletons. Sequencing input: PBMCs. The receptors derive from a woman between 45 and 60 years old with multiple sclerosis. CDR3s include the opening cysteine and the closing phenylalanine or tryptophan. A D gene is named only where the DNA matches it firmly. Only some rows state a clone size, as once, few, many or a class for expanded clones.

v_gene: TRBV18
d_gene: -
j_gene: TRBJ2-4
abundance: -
CDR3aa: CASSPPGGGENIQYF
CDR3nt: TGTGCCAGCTCACCACCGGGAGGGGGCGAAAACATTCAGTACTTC

v_gene: TRBV28
d_gene: -
j_gene: TRBJ2-3
abundance: many
CDR3aa: CASSSSGQIMMYTQYF
CDR3nt: -

v_gene: TRBV7-9
d_gene: -
j_gene: TRBJ1-6
abundance: many
CDR3aa: CASSFNQGTPLHF
CDR3nt: TGTGCCAGCAGCTTTAATCAGGGGACCCCCCTCCACTTT

v_gene: TRBV5-1
d_gene: TRBD2
j_gene: TRBJ2-1
abundance: many
CDR3aa: CASSWTSLSYNEQFF
CDR3nt: TGCGCCAGCAGCTGGACTAGTTTATCCTACAATGAGCAGTTCTTC

v_gene: TRBV5-6
d_gene: -
j_gene: TRBJ2-6
abundance: many
CDR3aa: CASSLTWANVLTF
CDR3nt: TGTGCCAGCAGCTTGACCTGGGCCAACGTCCTGACTTTC

v_gene: TRBV3-1
d_gene: -
j_gene: TRBJ2-3
abundance: many
CDR3aa: CASSPVRTTDTQYF
CDR3nt: TGTGCCAGCAGCCCCGTAAGGACCACAGATACGCAGTATTTT

v_gene: TRBV12-3/TRBV12-4
d_gene: -
j_gene: TRBJ1-4
abundance: many
CDR3aa: CASSFSTGGEKLFF
CDR3nt: TGTGCCAGCAGTTTTTCGACAGGAGGGGAAAAACTGTTTTTT

v_gene: TRBV12-3/TRBV12-4
d_gene: -
j_gene: TRBJ2-7
abundance: many
CDR3aa: CASSSQGPTGEQYF
CDR3nt: TGTGCCAGCAGCTCTCAGGGTCCGACCGGCGAGCAGTACTTC

v_gene: TRBV20-1
d_gene: -
j_gene: TRBJ1-2
abundance: many
CDR3aa: CSANPRVGYTF
CDR3nt: TGCAGTGCCAATCCAAGGGTCGGCTACACCTTC

v_gene: TRBV28
d_gene: -
j_gene: TRBJ1-1
abundance: many
CDR3aa: CASSLEVPNTEAFF
CDR3nt: TGTGCCAGCAGTTTGGAGGTGCCGAACACTGAAGCTTTCTTT

v_gene: TRBV6-6
d_gene: TRBD1
j_gene: TRBJ1-6
abundance: many
CDR3aa: CASSYVFTGGIGSPLHF
CDR3nt: TGTGCCAGCAGTTACGTTTTTACAGGGGGCATAGGTTCACCCCTCCACTTT

v_gene: TRBV4-3
d_gene: TRBD2
j_gene: TRBJ2-3
abundance: many
CDR3aa: CASSQLSGSQDTQYF
CDR3nt: TGCGCCAGCAGCCAACTTAGCGGGAGTCAGGATACGCAGTATTTT

v_gene: TRBV12-5
d_gene: -
j_gene: TRBJ1-2
abundance: many
CDR3aa: CASGSHRDNYGYTF
CDR3nt: TGTGCTAGTGGTTCGCACAGGGATAACTATGGCTACACCTTC

v_gene: TRBV7-2
d_gene: TRBD1
j_gene: TRBJ1-5
abundance: many
CDR3aa: CASSPGGASNQPQHF
CDR3nt: TGTGCCAGCAGCCCAGGGGGCGCGAGCAATCAGCCCCAGCATTTT

v_gene: TRBV29-1
d_gene: TRBD1
j_gene: TRBJ2-2
abundance: many
CDR3aa: CSVMGQRNTGELFF
CDR3nt: TGCAGCGTAATGGGACAGCGTAACACCGGGGAGCTGTTTTTT

v_gene: TRBV20-1
d_gene: -
j_gene: TRBJ2-2
abundance: many
CDR3aa: CSDSWKNTGELFF
CDR3nt: TGCAGTGACAGCTGGAAGAACACCGGGGAGCTGTTTTTT

v_gene: TRBV28
d_gene: -
j_gene: TRBJ1-2
abundance: many
CDR3aa: CASSPQLGQGTSYGYTF
CDR3nt: TGTGCCAGCAGTCCACAGCTTGGCCAGGGAACTTCTTATGGCTACACCTTC

v_gene: TRBV5-6
d_gene: -
j_gene: TRBJ2-5
abundance: few
CDR3aa: CASSSGVETQYF
CDR3nt: TGTGCCAGCAGTTCAGGGGTAGAGACCCAGTACTTC

v_gene: TRBV9
d_gene: -
j_gene: TRBJ2-5
abundance: many
CDR3aa: CASSVRASRGTQYF
CDR3nt: TGTGCCAGCAGCGTAAGGGCCAGCCGAGGGACCCAGTACTTC

v_gene: TRBV7-7
d_gene: TRBD1
j_gene: TRBJ2-3
abundance: many
CDR3aa: CASSQTGGGDTQYF
CDR3nt: TGTGCTAGCAGCCAGACAGGGGGTGGAGATACGCAGTATTTT

v_gene: TRBV20-1
d_gene: TRBD2
j_gene: TRBJ2-5
abundance: many
CDR3aa: CSATRGGQETQYF
CDR3nt: TGCAGTGCTACGCGGGGGGGCCAAGAGACCCAGTACTTC

v_gene: TRBV20-1
d_gene: -
j_gene: TRBJ2-5
abundance: many
CDR3aa: CSVSGGLYQETQYF
CDR3nt: TGCAGCGTTTCCGGCGGGCTGTACCAAGAGACCCAGTACTTC

v_gene: TRBV2
d_gene: TRBD1
j_gene: TRBJ1-5
abundance: many
CDR3aa: CASSAGGQSNQPQHF
CDR3nt: TGTGCCAGCAGCGCCGGGGGACAGTCGAATCAGCCCCAGCATTTT

v_gene: TRBV20-1
d_gene: -
j_gene: TRBJ2-2
abundance: many
CDR3aa: CSARYSYTGELFF
CDR3nt: TGCAGTGCTAGATACAGTTACACCGGGGAGCTGTTTTTT

v_gene: TRBV19
d_gene: -
j_gene: TRBJ2-3
abundance: many
CDR3aa: CASSIRGRSTDTQYF
CDR3nt: TGTGCCAGTAGTATAAGAGGTCGGAGCACAGATACGCAGTATTTT

v_gene: TRBV18
d_gene: -
j_gene: TRBJ1-4
abundance: many
CDR3aa: CASSPPGRVPEKLFF
CDR3nt: TGTGCCAGCTCACCACCGGGCAGGGTCCCTGAAAAACTGTTTTTT

v_gene: TRBV2
d_gene: TRBD1
j_gene: TRBJ1-4
abundance: many
CDR3aa: CASSNRGTREKLFF
CDR3nt: TGTGCCAGTTCAAACAGGGGGACGCGTGAAAAACTGTTTTTT

v_gene: TRBV5-1
d_gene: TRBD2
j_gene: TRBJ2-1
abundance: many
CDR3aa: CASSPYSSGTRTYNEQFF
CDR3nt: TGCGCCAGCAGCCCATACTCTTCCGGGACTAGAACTTACAATGAGCAGTTCTTC

v_gene: TRBV7-9
d_gene: -
j_gene: TRBJ2-3
abundance: many
CDR3aa: CASSPFSGGDTQYF
CDR3nt: TGTGCCAGCAGCCCGTTCTCCGGTGGAGATACGCAGTATTTT

v_gene: TRBV5-1
d_gene: -
j_gene: TRBJ2-1
abundance: many
CDR3aa: CASSLDGYNEQFF
CDR3nt: TGCGCCAGCAGCCTAGACGGATACAATGAGCAGTTCTTC

v_gene: TRBV5-1
d_gene: TRBD1
j_gene: TRBJ2-3
abundance: many
CDR3aa: CASSDGTAVYTQYF
CDR3nt: TGCGCCAGCAGTGACGGGACAGCCGTCTATACGCAGTATTTT

v_gene: TRBV19
d_gene: TRBD1
j_gene: TRBJ2-2
abundance: many
CDR3aa: CATNRDRVGTGELFF
CDR3nt: TGTGCCACTAACCGGGACAGGGTTGGCACCGGGGAGCTGTTTTTT

v_gene: TRBV7-3
d_gene: -
j_gene: TRBJ1-1
abundance: many
CDR3aa: CASSGDPSTEAFF
CDR3nt: TGTGCCAGCAGCGGAGATCCTTCCACTGAAGCTTTCTTT

v_gene: TRBV20-1
d_gene: -
j_gene: TRBJ2-2
abundance: many
CDR3aa: CSARPTGNTGELFF
CDR3nt: TGCAGTGCTAGACCGACAGGGAACACCGGGGAGCTGTTTTTT

v_gene: TRBV7-9
d_gene: -
j_gene: TRBJ2-7
abundance: many
CDR3aa: CASSLMMTNEQYF
CDR3nt: TGTGCCAGCAGCTTAATGATGACGAACGAGCAGTACTTC

v_gene: TRBV20-1
d_gene: -
j_gene: TRBJ1-5
abundance: many
CDR3aa: CSGTLGGGDQPQHF
CDR3nt: TGCAGTGGTACGTTGGGCGGGGGTGATCAGCCCCAGCATTTT

v_gene: TRBV20-1
d_gene: TRBD2
j_gene: TRBJ2-7
abundance: many
CDR3aa: CSARQLAGANEQYF
CDR3nt: TGCAGTGCTAGACAACTAGCGGGAGCGAACGAGCAGTACTTC

v_gene: TRBV7-9
d_gene: TRBD1
j_gene: TRBJ1-5
abundance: many
CDR3aa: CASSSQGASNQPQHF
CDR3nt: TGTGCCAGCAGCTCACAGGGGGCATCCAATCAGCCCCAGCATTTT

v_gene: TRBV18
d_gene: TRBD1
j_gene: TRBJ1-2
abundance: many
CDR3aa: CASSPPPGQGVFNYGYTF
CDR3nt: TGTGCCAGCTCACCACCGCCGGGACAGGGGGTCTTTAACTATGGCTACACCTTC